The 20 T cell receptor beta chains below all came from one sample that was sequenced in a study of Ad26.COV2.S vaccination and SARS-CoV-2 variants. Sequenced by immunoSEQ multiplex PCR; TCRdb stores in-frame clones only, minus some. The sample records some 480,000 clones, around nine tenths being singletons. Described treatment: some 20 received Ad26.COV2.S at low or high dose, single or two shots; roughly five received placebo; per-sample allocation not given. Sampling was performed 63 days after the first vaccine or placebo injection. The sample consisted of peripheral blood, taken in a trial of Ad26.COV2.S vaccine versus placebo. The receptors stem from a person between 18 and 65 years old who received the Ad26.COV2.S COVID-19 vaccine or a placebo.

There are a few counts of this clone. Within the sample, other DNA sequences also encode this same CDR3. This chain connects TRBV11-2 to TRBJ2-7, with D uncertain. V was cut by 2 bases and J by 0 bases, with 2 bases left in between. The CDR3 is 12 amino acids. Germline CDR1 is SGHAT and CDR2 is FQNNGV. The CDR3, as DNA: TGTGCCAGCAGCTTAAGCTCCTACGAGCAGTACTTC. The encoded protein is CASSLSSYEQYF.

The genes are TRBV14 and TRBJ1-1, with D perhaps matching TRBD1 (6 bases). The CDR3 is 16 residues long. CDR1 is SGHDN and CDR2 is FVKESK in the germline V gene. V lost 2 bases and J lost 2, with 15 bases in between. CDR3 loop: CASSQSPGTPNTEAFF. The CDR3 DNA is TGTGCCAGCAGCCAATCCCCCGGGACACCTAACACTGAAGCTTTCTTT.

About this clone itself: Other DNA sequences in this specimen translate into the identical CDR3. The chain has TRBV5-1 and TRBJ2-1; 10 bases are a match to TRBD2. Germline V gene lookup returns CDR1 SGHRS and CDR2 YFSETQ. This CDR3 is 14 amino acids long. The ends lost 2 bases at V and 6 bases at J; junction bases unmatched: 2. CDR3: CASSFLAGGNEQFF. The DNA of the CDR3 is TGCGCCAGCAGCTTTTTAGCGGGAGGCAATGAGCAGTTCTTC. Full variable domain (rest looked up from reference TRBV5-1 and TRBJ2-1): KAGVTQTPRYLIKTRGQQVTLSCSPISGHRSVSWYQQTPGQGLQFLFEYFSETQRNKGNFPGRFSGRQFSNSRSEMNVSTLELGDSALYLCASSFLAGGNEQFFGPGTRLTVL.

The rearrangement joins TRBV5-8 to TRBJ2-7; weak D call: TRBD1 (6 bases). There are 13 residues in the CDR3. The germline CDR1 and CDR2 sequences are SGHTS and YDEGEE. V dropped 0 bases and J dropped 5 bases, with 9 bases sitting between them. DNA for the CDR3: TGTGCCAGCAGCTTGGGGGCAGGGGACGAGCAGTACTTC. Its protein is CASSLGAGDEQYF.

V and J are TRBV7-8 and TRBJ2-1; 13 bases agree with TRBD2. The germline V gene has CDR1 SGHVS and CDR2 FQNEAQ. This CDR3 has 18 amino acids. V gave up 2 bases and J gave up 2 bases; unmatched junction bases: 6. The CDR3 here is CASSLTSGRARTYNEQFF. Written as DNA, the CDR3 is TGTGCCAGCAGCTTAACTAGCGGGAGGGCCAGGACCTACAATGAGCAGTTCTTC.

The chain employs TRBV5-8 and TRBJ2-5; 7 positions match TRBD1. Germline lookup yields CDR1 SGHTS and CDR2 YDEGEE. The length of the CDR3 is 14 residues. Trimming at V came to 4 bases and at J to 8 bases, leaving 11 bases not matched to a gene. CDR3 sequence reads: CASSAGQAGGTQYF. The CDR3 bases are TGTGCCAGCAGCGCAGGACAGGCTGGGGGTACCCAGTACTTC.

The chain combines TRBV19 with TRBJ2-7, with 9 bases matching TRBD1. With V trimmed by 5 bases and J by 3 bases, 5 bases remained unmatched. CDR1 LNHDA and CDR2 SQIVND come from the germline V gene (reference sequence). The CDR3 is made up of 14 amino acids. CDR3 loop: CASSLTGGGYEQYF. The CDR3, as DNA: TGTGCCAGTAGTCTCACAGGGGGCGGCTACGAGCAGTACTTC. Full variable domain (missing parts from reference TRBV19 and TRBJ2-7): DGGITQSPKYLFRKEGQNVTLSCEQNLNHDAMYWYRQDPGQGLRLIYYSQIVNDFQKGDIAEGYSVSREKKESFPLTVTSAQKNPTAFYLCASSLTGGGYEQYFGPGTRLTVT.

This sequence joins TRBV5-4 and TRBJ2-1, with D possibly being TRBD2 (6 bases). Per the germline V gene, CDR1 is SGHNT and CDR2 is YYREEE (reference sequence). There are 16 residues in the CDR3. V was trimmed by 2 bases and J by 14 bases, leaving 26 bases between them. The CDR3 loop reads CASSFASGGVARREFF. CDR3 bases: TGTGCCAGCAGCTTCGCTTCTGGGGGAGTGGCCAGGAGGGAGTTCTTC.

The rearrangement uses TRBV27 and TRBJ2-7, with TRBD2 matching 11 bases. J lost 4 bases, V lost 5 bases, and 13 bases had no gene match. Germline V gives CDR1 MNHEY, CDR2 SMNVEV (reference sequence). This CDR3 spans 17 amino acids. The CDR3 spells CASSGSSGRASGYEQYF. The CDR3, as DNA: TGTGCCAGCAGTGGTAGTAGCGGGAGGGCCTCCGGGTACGAGCAGTACTTC.

This clone was observed a handful of times. The rearrangement links TRBV2 to TRBJ2-7; no firm D call. The CDR3 loop spans 15 amino acids. V lost 2 bases to trimming and J lost 1 base, with 12 bases between them. From germline, CDR1 is SNHLY and CDR2 FYNNEI. CDR3 sequence reads: CASSEQQSVSYEQYF. The CDR3 nucleotides are TGTGCCAGCAGTGAACAGCAGAGCGTATCCTACGAGCAGTACTTC.

For this clone: Other DNA sequences in the sample encode the same CDR3. The chain has TRBV19 and TRBJ1-1; D is possibly TRBD1 (5 bases). CDR1 and CDR2 from the germline V gene are LNHDA and SQIVND (reference sequence). Trimming removed 1 base at V and 0 bases at J, with 9 bases between. The CDR3 consists of 15 residues. As DNA, the CDR3 is TGTGCCAGTAGTATAGGAGGGGTTATGAACACTGAAGCTTTCTTT. Translated: CASSIGGVMNTEAFF.

This clone was observed at least ten times. The CDR3 DNA is TGTGCCAGCAGCATCAGACCTTACGAGCAGTACTTC. Translated: CASSIRPYEQYF. The chain joins TRBV7-8 to TRBJ2-7, with D unclear. The V end was cut by 5 bases, the J end by 4 bases, with 9 bases between. The CDR3 is made up of 12 amino acids. The germline V gene has CDR1 SGHVS and CDR2 FQNEAQ.

This clone appeared once. The rearrangement joins TRBV19 to TRBJ1-1; no reliable D call. Per germline, CDR1 LNHDA and CDR2 SQIVND (reference sequence). V was cut by 1 base and J by 4 bases, with 13 bases left in between. The CDR3 is 15 amino acids. CDR3 region: CASSIAGPVGTEAFF. CDR3 DNA: TGTGCCAGTAGTATAGCAGGTCCCGTCGGCACTGAAGCTTTCTTT. The variable domain in full, completed from reference TRBV19 and TRBJ1-1, reads DGGITQSPKYLFRKEGQNVTLSCEQNLNHDAMYWYRQDPGQGLRLIYYSQIVNDFQKGDIAEGYSVSREKKESFPLTVTSAQKNPTAFYLCASSIAGPVGTEAFFGQGTRLTVV.

The V call is TRBV28, the J call TRBJ2-7; 7 nucleotides match TRBD1. Trimming at V came to 5 bases and at J to 2 bases, leaving 6 bases not matched to a gene. CDR1 MDHEN and CDR2 SYDVKM come from the germline V gene. This CDR3 has 14 residues. The CDR3 is CASSLYRGPYEQYF. The CDR3 DNA reads TGTGCCAGCAGTCTGTACAGGGGCCCCTACGAGCAGTACTTC.

Notes on this clone: One end of the junction does not line up with germline, which may come from a read error. The chain carries TRBV7-2 and TRBJ2-1; weak D call: TRBD1 (6 bases). Germline values: CDR1 SGHTA, CDR2 FQGNSA. This CDR3 comprises 12 residues. This CDR3 reads CASSPPGHKRVF. The CDR3 nucleotides read TGTGCCAGCAGCCCCCCGGGACACAAAAGAGTCTTC.

This chain uses TRBV13 with TRBJ2-5; D gene ambiguous. Looked up from germline, CDR1 is PRHDT and CDR2 is FYEKMQ (reference sequence). Trimming removed 2 bases from V and 4 bases from J, with 2 bases in between. This CDR3 is 11 amino acids long. The CDR3 region has the DNA TGTGCCAGCAGCTTACTAGAGACCCAGTACTTC. This codes for CASSLLETQYF.

V is TRBV5-1 and J is TRBJ1-1; D is unclear. Between the trimmed V and J ends, which lost 1 base and 2 bases, there was a span of 9 bases. The CDR3 covers 14 residues. Germline V gives CDR1 SGHRS, CDR2 YFSETQ. The CDR3 DNA reads as TGCGCCAGCAGCTTGCTACCCTTAAACACTGAAGCTTTCTTT. Translated, it gives CASSLLPLNTEAFF.

This clone has a single count. The chain employs TRBV4-3 and TRBJ2-5; TRBD2 matches 9 bases. The germline CDR1 and CDR2 sequences are LGHNA and YSLEER. V lost 0 bases and J lost 2; bases outside the gene matches: 7. This CDR3 contains 17 residues. For the CDR3, the DNA is TGCGCCAGCAGCCAAGATTACGGGCTAGCGGGGCAAGAGACCCAGTACTTC. This gives the protein CASSQDYGLAGQETQYF.

The chain links TRBV4-3 to TRBJ1-4; 7 bases fit TRBD1. CDR3 length: 15 residues. V lost 4 bases, J lost 8 bases, and 10 bases stayed unmatched. Germline CDR1 LGHNA, CDR2 YSLEER. This chain's CDR3 is CASSRTGQIKEKLFF. As DNA, the CDR3 is TGCGCCAGCAGCCGAACGGGACAGATCAAAGAAAAACTGTTTTTT.

This clone was found many times. The V call is TRBV5-8, the J call TRBJ2-7; 9 nucleotides agree with TRBD1. CDR1 and CDR2 (germline): SGHTS, YDEGEE. V lost 4 bases, J lost 6 bases, and 11 bases stayed unmatched. The CDR3 length is 15 residues. CDR3 nucleotides: TGTGCCAGCAGCACATCCGGGACAGGGTCTTCCGAGCAGTACTTC. Protein product: CASSTSGTGSSEQYF.